This is a list of T cell receptor beta chains from one sample in a study of blood T cell repertoires in COVID-19. Some clones are missing from TCRdb's copy, which holds only in-frame ones; the method was immunoSEQ multiplex PCR. The table records around 250,000 clones, just over 85% of them present only once. The specimen sequenced was peripheral blood. The source of these receptors is a man aged 25 to 40 who had recovered from COVID-19. Both conserved end residues are part of each CDR3. D genes are given only for firm matches. Size is stated for part of the rows, as once, few or many counts, or as a class when the clone is expanded.

clone_size j_call d_call v_call cdr3_nt cdr3_aa
- TRBJ2-7 - TRBV4-2 TGTGCCAGCAGCCACCCCCGAGGGGGCGGGACCTACGAGCAGTACTTC CASSHPRGGGTYEQYF
- TRBJ2-1 TRBD1 TRBV7-8 TGTGCCAGCAGCATGGGACAGGCCTCCTACAATGAGCAGTTCTTC CASSMGQASYNEQFF
- TRBJ2-7 - TRBV19 TGTGCCAGTAGTATAGGGGGGGTCCATTCCTACGAGCAGTACTTC CASSIGGVHSYEQYF
- TRBJ1-1 TRBD1 TRBV5-4 TGTGCCAGCACTTTGGGACAGGTGAACACTGAAGCTTTCTTT CASTLGQVNTEAFF
- TRBJ2-2 - TRBV10-3 TGTGCCATCAGTTCCGCGGGCGACGGGGAGCTGTTTTTT CAISSAGDGELFF
- TRBJ1-1 - TRBV27 TGTGCCAGCAGTTCGCCCGGTCTCATGAACACTGAAGCTTTCTTT CASSSPGLMNTEAFF
- TRBJ2-3 - TRBV18 TGTGCCAGCTCACAACGAGAGACAGTCCTTAGCACAGATACGCAGTATTTT CASSQRETVLSTDTQYF
- TRBJ2-7 TRBD2 TRBV7-2 TGTGCCAGCAGTTACCCAGCGGGGGGGCCCTACGAGCAGTACTTC CASSYPAGGPYEQYF
- TRBJ1-2 TRBD1 TRBV13 TGTGCCAGCAGCTTCTCTCAGGGACAGATCTATGGCTACACCTTC CASSFSQGQIYGYTF
- TRBJ1-2 TRBD1 TRBV5-5 TGTGCCAGCAGCACGAGGACAGGGTTCACACGGGATGGCTACACCTTC CASSTRTGFTRDGYTF
once TRBJ2-2 - TRBV7-2 TGTGCCAGCAGCTTAAAAACAGGGAACACCGGGGAGCTGTTTTTT CASSLKTGNTGELFF
- TRBJ1-1 TRBD1 TRBV19 TGTGCCAGTAGTATACCAGGGGGTTACGATGAAGCTTTCTTT CASSIPGGYDEAFF
- TRBJ1-6 - TRBV5-1 TGCGCCAGCAGCTTGGCCGGTCCTAACGGTGGTTCACCCCTCCACTTT CASSLAGPNGGSPLHF
- TRBJ2-3 TRBD2 TRBV24-1 TGTGCCACCAGTGCCGGGAGGGGCACAGATACGCAGTATTTT CATSAGRGTDTQYF
- TRBJ2-5 - TRBV24-1 TGTGCCACCAGTGAAACGGGGGGCGAGACCCAGTACTTC CATSETGGETQYF
once TRBJ1-6 - TRBV10-3 TGTGCCCTCCGGATAGGAGGTTTCGGCGGATCACCCCTCCACTTT CALRIGGFGGSPLHF
- TRBJ2-7 - TRBV30 TGTGCCTGGAGTGGTAGCTACGAGCAGTACTTC CAWSGSYEQYF
- TRBJ1-2 - TRBV5-1 TGCGCCAGCAGCAATGGTGGGGGGGAGCTCGGCAATGGCTACACCTTC CASSNGGGELGNGYTF
- TRBJ1-4 - TRBV18 TGTGCCAGCTCACCTGGAGTTCGTAGTGAAAAACTGTTTTTT CASSPGVRSEKLFF
few TRBJ1-1 - TRBV19 TGTGCCAGTACCCCAGGGGTTCCAAGAAACACTGAAGCTTTCTTT CASTPGVPRNTEAFF
- TRBJ2-5 TRBD1 TRBV15 TGTGCCACCAGCACTTATGTCGAGACAGGGGTGCGAGAGACCCAGTACTTC CATSTYVETGVRETQYF
- TRBJ1-5 TRBD1 TRBV2 TGTGCCAGCAGAGATACGGATACAGGGGACCTTCTTTATAGCAATCAGCCCCAGCATTTT CASRDTDTGDLLYSNQPQHF
- TRBJ1-2 - TRBV30 TGTGCCTGGAGTGTAGGCCGCAGGGTTGGCTACACCTTC CAWSVGRRVGYTF
- TRBJ1-6 - TRBV4-3 TGCGCCAGCAGCCAAGAGGAGCCATCGTTCTCCTATAATTCACCCCTCCACTTT CASSQEEPSFSYNSPLHF
once TRBJ2-5 - TRBV3-1/TRBV3-2 TGTGCCAGCAGCCAGGGAGCGGGCGTTCAAGAGACCCAGTACTTC CASSQGAGVQETQYF
- TRBJ1-1 TRBD1 TRBV3-1/TRBV3-2 TGTGCCAGCAGCCAGTTACAGGGGGCAGGGACTGAAGCTTTCTTT CASSQLQGAGTEAFF
- TRBJ1-2 - TRBV5-8 TGTGCCAGCAGCTTAGCACCAACAGGGCGGGACTATGGCTACACCTTC CASSLAPTGRDYGYTF